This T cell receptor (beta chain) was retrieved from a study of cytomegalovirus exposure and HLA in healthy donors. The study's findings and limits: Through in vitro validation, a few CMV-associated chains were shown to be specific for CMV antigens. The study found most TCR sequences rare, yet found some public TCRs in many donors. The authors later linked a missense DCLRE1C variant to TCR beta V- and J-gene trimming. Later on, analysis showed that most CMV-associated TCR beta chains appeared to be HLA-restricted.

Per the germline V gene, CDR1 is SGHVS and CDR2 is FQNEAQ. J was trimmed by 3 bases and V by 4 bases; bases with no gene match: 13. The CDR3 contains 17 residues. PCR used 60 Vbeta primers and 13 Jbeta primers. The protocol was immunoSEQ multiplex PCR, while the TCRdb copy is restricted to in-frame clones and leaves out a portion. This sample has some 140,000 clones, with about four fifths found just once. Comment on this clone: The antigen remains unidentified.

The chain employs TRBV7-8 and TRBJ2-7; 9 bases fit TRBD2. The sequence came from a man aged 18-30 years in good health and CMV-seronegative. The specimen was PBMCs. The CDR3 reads CASSSGRGAGGYYEQYF. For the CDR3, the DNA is TGTGCCAGCAGCTCGGGGCGGGGAGCGGGGGGTTACTACGAGCAGTACTTC.